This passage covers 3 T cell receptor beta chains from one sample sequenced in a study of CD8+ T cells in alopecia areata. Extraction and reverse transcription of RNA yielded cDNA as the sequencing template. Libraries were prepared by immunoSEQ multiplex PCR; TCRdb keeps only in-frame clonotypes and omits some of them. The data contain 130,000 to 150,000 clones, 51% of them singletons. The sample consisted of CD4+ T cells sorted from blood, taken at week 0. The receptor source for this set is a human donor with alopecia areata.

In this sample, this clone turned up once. The CDR3 nucleotides are TGTGCCACCAGCAGAGGACTTTTGCCTGGACTAGCGGAAGAGACCCAGTACTTC. Residues: CATSRGLLPGLAEETQYF. The gene calls are TRBV15 and TRBJ2-5; 10 bases align to TRBD2. CDR3 length: 18 residues. V lost 1 base to trimming and J lost 3 bases; unmatched junction nucleotides: 11. CDR1 LNHNV and CDR2 YYDKDF come from the germline V gene (reference sequence).

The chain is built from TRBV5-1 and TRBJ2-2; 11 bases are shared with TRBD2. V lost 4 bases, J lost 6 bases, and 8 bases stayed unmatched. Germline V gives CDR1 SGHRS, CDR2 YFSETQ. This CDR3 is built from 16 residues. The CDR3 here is CASSPVTSGGAGELFF. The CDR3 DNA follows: TGCGCCAGCAGCCCGGTTACTAGCGGGGGTGCCGGGGAGCTGTTTTTT.

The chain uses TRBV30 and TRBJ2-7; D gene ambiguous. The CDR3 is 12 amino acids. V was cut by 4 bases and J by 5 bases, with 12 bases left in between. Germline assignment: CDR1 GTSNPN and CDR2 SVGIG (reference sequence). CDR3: CAWTDPGHEQYF. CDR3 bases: TGTGCCTGGACGGACCCGGGCCACGAGCAGTACTTC.